These 6 T cell receptor beta chains share one sample of origin, sequenced in a study of response to subunit inactivated influenza vaccine. TCRdb reprocessed the RT-PCR reads with MiXCR, giving one entry per CDR3 protein. The repertoire holds about 700,000 distinct CDR3 sequences, with approximately 14% as singletons. The sample here was PBMCs from blood, taken 14 to 15 days before vaccination. Receptors originate from a man between 45 and 60 years old who received an inactivated influenza vaccine.

This chain uses TRBV12-3 or TRBV12-4 with TRBJ1-4, with 7 bases matching TRBD1. This CDR3 is built from 14 residues. After removal of 6 bases from V and 7 bases from J, the junction contained 8 bases not matched to a gene. In DNA, the CDR3 is TGTGCCAGCAGCTTGGGAACAGGGGTTGAAAAACTGTTTTTT. It codes for CASSLGTGVEKLFF.

This clonotype was recorded many times. The chain is built from TRBV20-1 and TRBJ2-2, with 10 positions matching TRBD1. After removal of 5 bases from V and 5 bases from J, the junction contained 11 bases not matched to a gene. The CDR3 spans 16 residues. Germline V gives CDR1 DFQATT, CDR2 SNEGSKA (reference sequence). This CDR3 is CSAQTQPGQGTGELFF. As DNA, the CDR3 is TGCAGTGCTCAAACTCAACCGGGACAGGGGACCGGGGAGCTGTTTTTT.

J is TRBJ2-3 and V is TRBV3-1; 7 bases agree with TRBD2. J was trimmed by 0 bases and V by 8 bases; bases with no gene match: 2. The V gene's germline CDR1 is LGHDT and CDR2 YNNKEL (reference sequence). The CDR3 runs 13 residues. The CDR3 reads CASRDYSTDTQYF. The DNA of the CDR3 is TGTGCCAGCCGGGACTATAGCACAGATACGCAGTATTTT.

The V call is TRBV9, the J call TRBJ2-2; the D gene is possibly TRBD2 (6 bases). The germline V gene encodes CDR1 SGDLS and CDR2 YYNGEE. V shed 4 bases and J shed 2 bases, with 15 bases lying between them. This CDR3 spans 16 amino acids. The CDR3 region has the DNA TGTGCCAGCAGCCATACTGCAGGGACTAACACCGGGGAGCTGTTTTTT. Translated: CASSHTAGTNTGELFF.

This clonotype was seen many times. The J gene is TRBJ2-5, the V gene TRBV12-3 or TRBV12-4, with D maybe TRBD2 (6 bases). This CDR3 is 12 amino acids long. Deletions cut 2 bases from V and 13 bases from J, with 14 bases between. CDR3 DNA: TGTGCCAGCAGTTTAACGGAGGGAGTCATGTACTTC. Translation: CASSLTEGVMYF.

The rearrangement uses TRBV28 and TRBJ2-3; perhaps D is TRBD1 or TRBD2 (5 bases each). Trimming pared 7 bases from V and 4 bases from J, leaving 18 bases between. The germline gives CDR1 MDHEN, CDR2 SYDVKM. The CDR3 sequence is 15 residues long. CDR3 residues: CASMPGLARSDTQYF. The CDR3, as DNA: TGTGCCAGCATGCCGGGGCTTGCGCGTTCAGATACGCAGTATTTT.